The clone carrying this T cell receptor (beta chain) has at least ten counts. MiXCR, run by TCRdb on the reads, gives a single entry per CDR3 protein. The profile covers 150,000 to 200,000 distinct CDR3 sequences, with 7.5% to 10% appearing a single time and around 4.4% taken by the ten largest. Germline V CDR1 and CDR2: LGHNA, YSLEER. Between the trimmed V and J ends, which lost 0 bases and 5 bases, there was a span of 16 bases. There are 17 residues in the CDR3. These data come from a study of T cell repertoires in cytomegalovirus infection. Overall study context: Signatures in public TCR beta sequences pointed to both CMV infection and matching HLA type.

This chain links TRBV4-3 with TRBJ2-2; unclear D gene. Material: PBMCs. The receptor was isolated from a human donor in good health (CMV status not recorded). Some clones in this sample may be carry-over from other donors' samples. The CDR3 here is CASSQDRKGISTGELFF. CDR3 in DNA: TGCGCCAGCAGCCAAGATCGTAAAGGGATATCTACCGGGGAGCTGTTTTTT.